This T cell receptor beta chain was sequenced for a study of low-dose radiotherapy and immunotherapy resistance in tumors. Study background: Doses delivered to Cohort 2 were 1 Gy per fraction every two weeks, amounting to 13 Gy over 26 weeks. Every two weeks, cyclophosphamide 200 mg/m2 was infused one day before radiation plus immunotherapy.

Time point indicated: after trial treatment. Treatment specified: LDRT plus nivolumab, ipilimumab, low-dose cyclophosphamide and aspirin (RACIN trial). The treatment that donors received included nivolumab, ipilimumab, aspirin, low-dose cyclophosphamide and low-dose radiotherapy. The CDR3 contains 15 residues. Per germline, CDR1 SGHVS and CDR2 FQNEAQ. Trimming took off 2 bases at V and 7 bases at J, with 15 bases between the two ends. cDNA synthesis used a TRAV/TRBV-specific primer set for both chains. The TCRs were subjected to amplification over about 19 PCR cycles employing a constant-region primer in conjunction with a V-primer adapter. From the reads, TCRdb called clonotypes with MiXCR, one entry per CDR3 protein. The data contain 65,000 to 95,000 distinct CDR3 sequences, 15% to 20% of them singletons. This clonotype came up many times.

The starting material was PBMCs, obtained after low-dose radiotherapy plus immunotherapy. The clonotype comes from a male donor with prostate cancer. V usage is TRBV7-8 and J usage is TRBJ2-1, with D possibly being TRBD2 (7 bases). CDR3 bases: TGTGCCAGCAGCTTAATTCAAAGCGGGACAAATGAGCAGTTCTTC. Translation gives CASSLIQSGTNEQFF.